The TCR beta chain under discussion was sequenced for a study of blood T cell repertoires in COVID-19 (dated by TCRdb to about 2020). Study-wide context: For ImmuneRACE Cohort 3, a participant was defined as recovered based on two consecutive negative NP/OP PCR tests, clearance by a healthcare professional, or resolution of symptoms. The collaborator samples originated in the United States, Italy and Spain and spanned the acute and convalescent phases of COVID-19. The prospective study material was composed of cDNA or gDNA derived from T cells, B-cell-depleted T cells, or PBMCs. The dataset comprised deeply sampled blood TCRbeta repertoires from subjects exposed to, actively infected with, or recovered from COVID-19. The repertoires were released in a freely available public database intended as a resource for research on the immune response to SARS-CoV-2. The samples were drawn from the first 160 participants of the ongoing ImmuneRACE study and from over a thousand subjects provided by 6 global collaborators. Sample metadata almost always included a de-identified subject ID, COVID-19 status, age in years and sex. Where HLA class I and class II types were available, the types were taken from metadata supplied by the sample provider, not from assay-based typing.

Regarding this clone: This receptor's antigen is unknown. No per-base quality is available; no much larger clone lies one base away.

V was cut back by 1 base and J by 3 bases, leaving a gap of 15 bases between them. In the germline V gene, CDR1 corresponds to LGHNA and CDR2 to YNFKEQ. The CDR3 has 16 amino acids, counting the end cysteine and phenylalanine. The retained sequence is limited to the CDR3, 48 bases, with the frame set at the first base. Participants in the prospective study were enrolled through a virtual design, were aged roughly 18 to 100 years, and lived in approximately 25 United States geographic areas. In the prospective study, participants were assigned to cohorts based on the clinical history participants reported in a screening survey and a study questionnaire. In the prospective study, mobile phlebotomists collected whole blood, serum and a nasopharyngeal or oropharyngeal swab from each participant. Over a 2-month period, participants in the prospective study had the option of providing additional blood draws and questionnaires. Before DNA extraction, blood samples from the prospective study were shipped at room temperature or frozen.

The investigation overall reported the following: The quantity of clinical and demographic metadata differed by source and by participant and was supplied without curation.

TCRbeta CDR3 regions were amplified from genomic DNA using the immunoSEQ Assay, a bias-controlled multiplex PCR. On the study's bioinformatics: Within the assay, amplification of reference gene primers was used to estimate how many nucleated cells each sample contained. To quantify the absolute abundance of each unique TCRbeta CDR3 rearrangement, sequence reads were collapsed and filtered. For each sample, productive Simpson clonality was calculated as the square root of Simpson's diversity index over productive rearrangements. The clones in this table, taken by TCRdb from immuneACCESS, are in-frame only. Not every clone is retained; where verified, under half of the shortfall comes from an unresolved V gene, and the cause of the rest is unknown. The V and J calls and clone size are taken from that table; D and trimming were inferred from the DNA. The sample contains approximately 240,000 clones, 85% to 90% of them found a single time. Roughly 3.3% of the sample goes to the ten largest clones.

The sample comprised PBMCs or T cells enriched from blood (not recorded which). The receptor's source is a woman in her forties or fifties in a cohort exposed to, infected with or recovered from COVID-19 (not recorded which). The chain couples TRBV4-2 to TRBJ1-2, with the identity of the D gene unclear. The DNA reads TGTGCCAGCAGCCAAGGGGGAGGTCTGTTGGACTATGGCTACACCTTC. Its protein product is CASSQGGGLLDYGYTF.